A selection of T cell receptor beta chains follows, all from one sample in a study of T-cell reconstitution after alpha-beta-depleted transplantation in children. From the PCR reads, TCRdb called clonotypes with MiXCR, one entry per CDR3 protein. Of 150,000 to 200,000 distinct CDR3 sequences in the sample, 5.5% to 7% were seen once. The sample in question was PBMCs, obtained before TCRalphabeta/CD19-depleted stem cell transplant. These receptors originate from a girl in the first two years of life with combined immunodeficiency, due to receive a stem cell transplant. CDR3s include the opening cysteine and the closing phenylalanine or tryptophan. A D gene is named only where the DNA matches it firmly. The size entry is marked missing in some rows and otherwise reads once, few, many or a size class.

v_call: TRBV25-1
d_call: NA
clone_size: few
j_call: TRBJ1-2
cdr3_nt: TGTGCCAGCAGCCGGGACAATTCACCCTATGGCTACACCTTC
cdr3_aa: CASSRDNSPYGYTF

v_call: TRBV12-3/TRBV12-4
d_call: TRBD2
clone_size: many
j_call: TRBJ2-7
cdr3_nt: TGTGCCAGCAGCCCGGGGGGGAGCGCCTACGAGCAGTACTTC
cdr3_aa: CASSPGGSAYEQYF

v_call: TRBV28
d_call: NA
clone_size: many
j_call: TRBJ2-3
cdr3_nt: TGTGCCAGCAGTTTATTTGAACCGAATCCCAGGGGGGGGATTGAGGATACGCAGTATTTT
cdr3_aa: CASSLFEPNPRGGIEDTQYF

v_call: TRBV4-3
d_call: TRBD1
clone_size: many
j_call: TRBJ2-7
cdr3_nt: TGCGCCAGCAGCCTTGGGACAGGGAGCACCTACGAGCAGTACTTC
cdr3_aa: CASSLGTGSTYEQYF

v_call: TRBV27
d_call: TRBD1
clone_size: many
j_call: TRBJ2-1
cdr3_nt: TGTGCCAGCGGGCCTGGACAGGGGGCTCCCGTATCCAATGAGCAGTTCTTC
cdr3_aa: CASGPGQGAPVSNEQFF

v_call: TRBV2
d_call: NA
clone_size: NA
j_call: TRBJ2-7
cdr3_nt: TGTGCCAGCGACTGGGATGTCCCCATGTACGAGCAGTACTTC
cdr3_aa: CASDWDVPMYEQYF

v_call: TRBV20-1
d_call: NA
clone_size: many
j_call: TRBJ1-1
cdr3_nt: TGCAGTGCTAGTTCAGGGAGTACTGAAGCTTTCTTT
cdr3_aa: CSASSGSTEAFF

v_call: TRBV12-3/TRBV12-4
d_call: NA
clone_size: many
j_call: TRBJ2-1
cdr3_nt: TGTGCCAGCAAATCTAGAGGGCATGAGCAGTTCTTC
cdr3_aa: CASKSRGHEQFF

v_call: TRBV7-8
d_call: TRBD2
clone_size: many
j_call: TRBJ2-3
cdr3_nt: TGTGCCAGCAGCTTAGGGTCTGGGGAGGGTTCCACAGATACGCAGTATTTT
cdr3_aa: CASSLGSGEGSTDTQYF

v_call: TRBV4-1
d_call: NA
clone_size: many
j_call: TRBJ2-6
cdr3_nt: TGCGCCAGCAGCCAAGAAATTGGGAACTCTGGGGCCAACGTCCTGACTTTC
cdr3_aa: CASSQEIGNSGANVLTF

v_call: TRBV7-9
d_call: NA
clone_size: many
j_call: TRBJ2-7
cdr3_nt: TGTGCCAGCAGCCTCAGGACTCAGTCCTACGAGCAGTACTTC
cdr3_aa: CASSLRTQSYEQYF

v_call: TRBV11-2
d_call: NA
clone_size: many
j_call: TRBJ1-5
cdr3_nt: TGTGCCAGCAGCTTATCCCCAGTTAATCAGCCCCAGCATTTT
cdr3_aa: CASSLSPVNQPQHF

v_call: TRBV11-3
d_call: NA
clone_size: many
j_call: TRBJ2-1
cdr3_nt: TGTGCCAGCAGCTTAGCCCCGGCGGATGAGCAGTTCTTC
cdr3_aa: CASSLAPADEQFF

v_call: TRBV29-1
d_call: NA
clone_size: many
j_call: TRBJ2-3
cdr3_nt: TGCAGCGTTGAAGCTGAAATACGCACAGATACGCAGTATTTT
cdr3_aa: CSVEAEIRTDTQYF

v_call: TRBV6-2/TRBV6-3
d_call: TRBD2
clone_size: many
j_call: TRBJ2-1
cdr3_nt: TGTGCCAGCAGCCCGGGGACTAGCGGGAGGAATGAGCAGTTCTTC
cdr3_aa: CASSPGTSGRNEQFF

v_call: TRBV12-3/TRBV12-4
d_call: TRBD2
clone_size: many
j_call: TRBJ2-2
cdr3_nt: TGTGCCAGCAGTCCTAGCGGGGGGCCCACCGGGGAGCTGTTTTTT
cdr3_aa: CASSPSGGPTGELFF

v_call: TRBV24-1
d_call: NA
clone_size: many
j_call: TRBJ2-5
cdr3_nt: TGTGCCACCAGTGAACGGCAGGGAGAGACCCAGTACTTC
cdr3_aa: CATSERQGETQYF

v_call: TRBV7-9
d_call: NA
clone_size: many
j_call: TRBJ2-3
cdr3_nt: TGTGCCAGCAGCGACCGCTTACTAGCTGGCACAGATACGCAGTATTTT
cdr3_aa: CASSDRLLAGTDTQYF

v_call: TRBV24-1
d_call: NA
clone_size: many
j_call: TRBJ2-6
cdr3_nt: TGTGCCACCAGGGGTTCCGGCACTGGGGCCAACGTCCTGACTTTC
cdr3_aa: CATRGSGTGANVLTF

v_call: TRBV7-6
d_call: TRBD2
clone_size: many
j_call: TRBJ2-1
cdr3_nt: TGTGCCAGCAGCTTAGCTTCTAGCGGGGGGTACAATGAGCAGTTCTTC
cdr3_aa: CASSLASSGGYNEQFF

v_call: TRBV6-5
d_call: NA
clone_size: many
j_call: TRBJ2-1
cdr3_nt: TGTGCCAGCAGTTACTCAGACGGCTACAATGAGCAGTTCTTC
cdr3_aa: CASSYSDGYNEQFF

v_call: TRBV28
d_call: NA
clone_size: many
j_call: TRBJ2-3
cdr3_nt: TGTGCCAGCAGTTACCACTTGGGCGCCGTTAGAGATACGCAGTATTTT
cdr3_aa: CASSYHLGAVRDTQYF

v_call: TRBV12-3/TRBV12-4
d_call: NA
clone_size: many
j_call: TRBJ1-3
cdr3_nt: TGTGCCAGCAGTTTGGCAGCCTCTGGAAACACCATATATTTT
cdr3_aa: CASSLAASGNTIYF